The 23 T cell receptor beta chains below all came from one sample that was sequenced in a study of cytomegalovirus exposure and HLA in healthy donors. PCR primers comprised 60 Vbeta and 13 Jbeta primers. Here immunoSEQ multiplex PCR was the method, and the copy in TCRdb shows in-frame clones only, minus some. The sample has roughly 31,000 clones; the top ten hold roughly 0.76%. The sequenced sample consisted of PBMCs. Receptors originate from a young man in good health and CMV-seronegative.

The CDR3 DNA sequence: TGTGCCAGCGGCGTGACAGGGGTTGGCAATCAGCCCCAGCATTTT. Residues: CASGVTGVGNQPQHF. The gene calls are TRBV2 and TRBJ1-5, with 8 bases aligning to TRBD1. The CDR3 extends over 15 amino acids. Germline V gene sequence: CDR1 SNHLY, CDR2 FYNNEI. J gave up 2 bases and V 8 bases, and 8 bases lay outside the gene matches.

Here the CDR3 reads CASSLERHTGYTF. The CDR3 DNA reads as TGCGCCAGCAGCTTGGAGCGTCACACTGGCTACACCTTC. V is TRBV5-1 and J is TRBJ1-2; no clear D gene. The CDR3 is 13 amino acids. Germline lookup yields CDR1 SGHRS and CDR2 YFSETQ. V dropped 0 bases and J dropped 7 bases, with 10 bases sitting between them.

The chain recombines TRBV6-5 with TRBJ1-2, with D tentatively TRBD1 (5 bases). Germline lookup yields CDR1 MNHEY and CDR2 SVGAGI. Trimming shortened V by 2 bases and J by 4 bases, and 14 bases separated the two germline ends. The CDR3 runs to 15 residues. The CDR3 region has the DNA TGTGCCAGCAGTTACGGACACACCGCTGGCTATGGCTACACCTTC. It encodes CASSYGHTAGYGYTF.

The CDR3 DNA is TGTGCCAGCAGCCGTACAGATACGCAGTATTTT. Translation: CASSRTDTQYF. This chain uses TRBV7-8 with TRBJ2-3; no reliable D call. The germline V gene has CDR1 SGHVS and CDR2 FQNEAQ. This CDR3 is built from 11 residues. V lost 5 bases and J lost 3, with 3 bases in between.

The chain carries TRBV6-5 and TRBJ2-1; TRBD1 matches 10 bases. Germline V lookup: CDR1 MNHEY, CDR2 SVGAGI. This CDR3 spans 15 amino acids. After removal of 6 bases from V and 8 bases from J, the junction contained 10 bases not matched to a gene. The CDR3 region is CASSALGQGIYEQFF. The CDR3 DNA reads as TGTGCCAGCAGCGCGCTGGGACAGGGGATCTATGAGCAGTTCTTC.

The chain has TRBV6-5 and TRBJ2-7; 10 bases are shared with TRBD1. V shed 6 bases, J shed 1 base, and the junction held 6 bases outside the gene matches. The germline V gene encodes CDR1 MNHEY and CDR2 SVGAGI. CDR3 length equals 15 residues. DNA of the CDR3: TGTGCCAGCAGGCGCTCGGGACAGGGGTCCTACGAGCAGTACTTC. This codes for CASRRSGQGSYEQYF.

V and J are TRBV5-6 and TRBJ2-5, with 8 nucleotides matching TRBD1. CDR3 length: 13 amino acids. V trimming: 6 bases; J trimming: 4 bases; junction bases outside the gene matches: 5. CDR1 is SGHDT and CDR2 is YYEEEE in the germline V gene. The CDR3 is CASTTGAGETQYF. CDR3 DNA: TGTGCCAGCACGACAGGGGCGGGAGAGACCCAGTACTTC.

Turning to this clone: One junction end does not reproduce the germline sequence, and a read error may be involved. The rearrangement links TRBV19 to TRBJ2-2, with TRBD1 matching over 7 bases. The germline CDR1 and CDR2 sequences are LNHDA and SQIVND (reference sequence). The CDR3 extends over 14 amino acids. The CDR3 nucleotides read TGTGCCACCCGAGACAGGGCAAACACCGGGGAGCCGTTTTTT. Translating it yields CATRDRANTGEPFF.

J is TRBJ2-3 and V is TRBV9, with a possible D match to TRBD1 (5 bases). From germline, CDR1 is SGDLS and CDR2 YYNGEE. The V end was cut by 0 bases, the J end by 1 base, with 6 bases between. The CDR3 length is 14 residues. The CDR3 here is CASSVGQRTDTQYF. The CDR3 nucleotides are TGTGCCAGCAGCGTAGGACAGCGCACAGATACGCAGTATTTT.

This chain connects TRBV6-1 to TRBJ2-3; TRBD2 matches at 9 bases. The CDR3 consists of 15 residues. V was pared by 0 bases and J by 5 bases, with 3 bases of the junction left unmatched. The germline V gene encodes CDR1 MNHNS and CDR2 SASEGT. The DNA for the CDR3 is TGTGCCAGCAGTGAAGCGGCGGGAGGGAGAGATACGCAGTATTTT. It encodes CASSEAAGGRDTQYF.

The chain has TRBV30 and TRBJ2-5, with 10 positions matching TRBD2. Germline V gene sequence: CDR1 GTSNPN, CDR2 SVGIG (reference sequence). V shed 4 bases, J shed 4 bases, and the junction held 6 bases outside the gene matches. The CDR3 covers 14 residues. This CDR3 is CAWKRGGPPETQYF. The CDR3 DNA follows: TGTGCCTGGAAGCGGGGGGGGCCTCCAGAGACCCAGTACTTC.

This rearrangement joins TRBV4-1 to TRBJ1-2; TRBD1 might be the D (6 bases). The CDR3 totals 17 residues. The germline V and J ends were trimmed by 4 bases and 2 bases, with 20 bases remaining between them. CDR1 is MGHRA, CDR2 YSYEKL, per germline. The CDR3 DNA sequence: TGCGCCAGCAGCCTCTGGGGGCATGGTACGAGGAACTATGGCTACACCTTC. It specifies CASSLWGHGTRNYGYTF.

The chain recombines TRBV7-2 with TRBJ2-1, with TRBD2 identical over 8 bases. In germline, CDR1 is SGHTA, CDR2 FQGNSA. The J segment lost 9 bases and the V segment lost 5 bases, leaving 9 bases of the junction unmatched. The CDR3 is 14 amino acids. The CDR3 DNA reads TGTGCCAGCAGCGGGACCGGGACTAGGATTGAGCAGTTCTTC. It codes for CASSGTGTRIEQFF.

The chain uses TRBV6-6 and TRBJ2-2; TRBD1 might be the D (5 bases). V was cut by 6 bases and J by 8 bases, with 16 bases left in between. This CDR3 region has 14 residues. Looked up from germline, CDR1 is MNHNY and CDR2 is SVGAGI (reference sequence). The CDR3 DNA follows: TGTGCCAGCAGGGCTGGCAATCAGGGTGGGGAGCTGTTTTTT. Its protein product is CASRAGNQGGELFF.

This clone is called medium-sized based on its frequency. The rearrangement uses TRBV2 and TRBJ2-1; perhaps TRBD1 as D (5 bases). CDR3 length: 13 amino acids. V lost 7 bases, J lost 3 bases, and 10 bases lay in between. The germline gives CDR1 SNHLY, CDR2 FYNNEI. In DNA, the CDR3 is TGTGCCAGCACTATCGACAGCTACAATGAGCAGTTCTTC. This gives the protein CASTIDSYNEQFF. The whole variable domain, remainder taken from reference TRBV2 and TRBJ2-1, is EPEVTQTPSHQVTQMGQEVILRCVPISNHLYFYWYRQILGQKVEFLVSFYNNEISEKSEIFDDQFSVERPDGSNFTLKIRSTKLEDSAMYFCASTIDSYNEQFFGPGTRLTVL.

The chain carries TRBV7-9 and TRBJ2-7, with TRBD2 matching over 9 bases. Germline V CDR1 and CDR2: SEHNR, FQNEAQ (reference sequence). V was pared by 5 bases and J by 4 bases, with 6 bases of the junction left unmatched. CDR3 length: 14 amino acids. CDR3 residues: CASSLAGGSYEQYF. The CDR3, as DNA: TGTGCCAGCAGCCTGGCGGGAGGGTCGTACGAGCAGTACTTC.

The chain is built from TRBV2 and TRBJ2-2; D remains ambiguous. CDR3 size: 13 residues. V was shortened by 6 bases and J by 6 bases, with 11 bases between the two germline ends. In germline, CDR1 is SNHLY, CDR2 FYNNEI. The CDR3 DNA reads TGTGCCAGCAGCGCCCACAGACCCGGGGAGCTGTTTTTT. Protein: CASSAHRPGELFF.

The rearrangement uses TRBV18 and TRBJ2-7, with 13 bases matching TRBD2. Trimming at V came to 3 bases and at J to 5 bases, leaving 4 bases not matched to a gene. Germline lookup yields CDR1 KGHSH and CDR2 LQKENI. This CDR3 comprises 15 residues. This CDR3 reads CASSPGTSGINEQYF. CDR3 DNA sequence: TGTGCCAGCTCACCCGGGACTAGCGGGATTAACGAGCAGTACTTC.

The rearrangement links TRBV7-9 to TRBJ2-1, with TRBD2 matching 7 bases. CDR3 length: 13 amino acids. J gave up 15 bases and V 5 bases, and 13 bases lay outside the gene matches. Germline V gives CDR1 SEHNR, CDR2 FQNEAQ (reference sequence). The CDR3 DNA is TGTGCCAGCAGCCCTCAGAGCGGGGCGGGGCGGTTCTTC. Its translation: CASSPQSGAGRFF.

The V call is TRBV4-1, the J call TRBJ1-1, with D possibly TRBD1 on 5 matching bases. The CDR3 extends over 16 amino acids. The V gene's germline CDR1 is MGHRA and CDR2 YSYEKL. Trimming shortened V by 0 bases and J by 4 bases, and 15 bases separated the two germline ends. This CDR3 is CASSQEVSVRGTEAFF. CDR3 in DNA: TGCGCCAGCAGCCAAGAAGTGTCGGTAAGGGGCACTGAAGCTTTCTTT.

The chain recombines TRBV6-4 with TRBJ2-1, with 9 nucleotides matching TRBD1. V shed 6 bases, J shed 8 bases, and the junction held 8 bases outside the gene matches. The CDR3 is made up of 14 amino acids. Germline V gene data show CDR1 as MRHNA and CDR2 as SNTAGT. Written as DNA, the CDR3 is TGTGCCAGCAGCCCGGGACAGGGTAACGATGAGCAGTTCTTC. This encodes CASSPGQGNDEQFF.

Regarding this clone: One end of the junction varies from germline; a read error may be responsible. In DNA form, the CDR3 reads TGTGCTAGCAGCTACAGAACATCACCACTAGCGGGGAAAGCGAACACCGGGGAGCTGTTTTTT. Residues: CASSYRTSPLAGKANTGELFF. The rearrangement joins TRBV7-7 to TRBJ2-2; 10 positions match TRBD2. Germline V gene data show CDR1 as SSHAT and CDR2 as FNYEAQ (reference sequence). The CDR3 is made up of 21 amino acids.

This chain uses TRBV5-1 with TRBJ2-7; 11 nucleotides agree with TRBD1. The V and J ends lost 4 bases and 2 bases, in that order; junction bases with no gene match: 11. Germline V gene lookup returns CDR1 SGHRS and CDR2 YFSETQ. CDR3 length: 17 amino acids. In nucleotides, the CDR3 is TGCGCCAGCAGCAACCGTGGTATGGGACAGGGGGCCTACGAGCAGTACTTC. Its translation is CASSNRGMGQGAYEQYF.